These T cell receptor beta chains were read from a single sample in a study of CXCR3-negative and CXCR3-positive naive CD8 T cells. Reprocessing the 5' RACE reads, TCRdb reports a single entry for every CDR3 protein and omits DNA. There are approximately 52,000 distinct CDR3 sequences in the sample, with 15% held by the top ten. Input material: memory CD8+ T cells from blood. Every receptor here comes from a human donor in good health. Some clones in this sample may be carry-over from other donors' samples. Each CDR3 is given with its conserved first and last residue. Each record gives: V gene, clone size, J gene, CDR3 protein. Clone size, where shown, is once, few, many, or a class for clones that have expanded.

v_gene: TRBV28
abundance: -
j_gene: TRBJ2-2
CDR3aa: CASSTLLGRLAMLAGELFF

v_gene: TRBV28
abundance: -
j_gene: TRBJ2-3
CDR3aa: CASQSYTDTQYF

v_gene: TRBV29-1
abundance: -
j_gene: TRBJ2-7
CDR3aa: CSIPGRGFYEQYF

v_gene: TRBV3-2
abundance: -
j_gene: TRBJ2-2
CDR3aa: CASSADGELFF

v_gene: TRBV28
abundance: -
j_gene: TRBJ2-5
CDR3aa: CASIGGGSETQYF

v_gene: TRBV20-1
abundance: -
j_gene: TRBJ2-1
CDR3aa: CSATGRETWYEQFF

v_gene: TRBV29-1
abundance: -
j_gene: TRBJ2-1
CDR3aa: CSVEEYITSGSTDNEQFF

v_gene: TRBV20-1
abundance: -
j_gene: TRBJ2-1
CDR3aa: CSAASIADSYNEQFF

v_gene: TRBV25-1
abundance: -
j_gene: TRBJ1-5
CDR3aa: CAAGDSGYSNQPQHF

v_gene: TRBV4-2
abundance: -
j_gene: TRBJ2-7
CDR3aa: CASSGGLAGAYEQYF

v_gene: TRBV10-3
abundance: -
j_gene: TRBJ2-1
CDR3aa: CAISDRWTGYEQFF

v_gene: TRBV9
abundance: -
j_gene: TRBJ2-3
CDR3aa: CASSPVSLLDTQYF

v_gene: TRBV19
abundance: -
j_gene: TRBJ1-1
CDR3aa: CASSAGQGWSEAFF

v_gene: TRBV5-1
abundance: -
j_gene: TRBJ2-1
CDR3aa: CASSLSGPTELNGIF

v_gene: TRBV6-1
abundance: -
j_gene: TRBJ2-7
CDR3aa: CASSVGAESYEQYF

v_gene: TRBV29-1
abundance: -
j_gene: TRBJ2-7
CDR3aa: CSVGALVRSSYEQYF

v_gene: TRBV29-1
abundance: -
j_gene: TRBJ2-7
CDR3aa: CSVELQGFGSYEQYF

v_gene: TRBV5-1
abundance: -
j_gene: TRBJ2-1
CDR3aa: CASSWLGGWNEQFF

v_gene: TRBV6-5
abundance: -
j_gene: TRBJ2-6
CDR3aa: CASSRELSGANVLTF

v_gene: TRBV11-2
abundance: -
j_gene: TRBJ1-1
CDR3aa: CASSLQGAVEAFF

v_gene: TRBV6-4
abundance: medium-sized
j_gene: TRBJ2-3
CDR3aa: CASSGGGATDTQYF

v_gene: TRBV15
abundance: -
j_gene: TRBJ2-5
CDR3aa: CATSRRTSGGQETQYF

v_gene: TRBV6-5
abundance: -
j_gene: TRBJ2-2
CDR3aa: CASGYDRGGTGELFF

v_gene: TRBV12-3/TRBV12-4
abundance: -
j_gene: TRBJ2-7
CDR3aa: CASTQDRVGYEQYF

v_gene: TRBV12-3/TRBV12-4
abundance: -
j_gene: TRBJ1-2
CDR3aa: CASSFSGTGLYGYTF

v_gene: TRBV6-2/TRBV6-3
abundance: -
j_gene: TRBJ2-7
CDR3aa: CASSYPLAGGFYEQYF